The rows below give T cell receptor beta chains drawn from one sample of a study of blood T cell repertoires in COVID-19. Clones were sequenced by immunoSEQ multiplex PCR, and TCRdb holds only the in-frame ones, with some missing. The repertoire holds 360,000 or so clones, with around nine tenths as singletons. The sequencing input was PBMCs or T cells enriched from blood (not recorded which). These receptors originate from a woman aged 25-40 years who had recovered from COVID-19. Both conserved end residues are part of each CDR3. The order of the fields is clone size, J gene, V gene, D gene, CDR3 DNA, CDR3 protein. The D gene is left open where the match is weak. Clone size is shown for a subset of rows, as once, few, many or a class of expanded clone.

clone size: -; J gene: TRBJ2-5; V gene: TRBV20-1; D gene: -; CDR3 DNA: TGCAGTGTACGGGGGGCCGAGACCCAGTACTTC; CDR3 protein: CSVRGAETQYF
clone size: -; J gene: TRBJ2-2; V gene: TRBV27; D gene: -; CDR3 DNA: TGTGCCAGCAGTTTATGGGTGGGACATACCACCGGGGAGCTGTTTTTT; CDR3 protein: CASSLWVGHTTGELFF
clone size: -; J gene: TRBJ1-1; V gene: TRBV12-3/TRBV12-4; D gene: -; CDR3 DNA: TGTGCCAGCAGTTTGTCACGGGGGACTGAAGCTTTCTTT; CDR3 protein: CASSLSRGTEAFF
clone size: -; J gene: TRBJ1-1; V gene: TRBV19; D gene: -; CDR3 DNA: TGTGCCAGTAGTGGACACAGGGCCGGGAACACTGAAGCTTTCTTT; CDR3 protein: CASSGHRAGNTEAFF
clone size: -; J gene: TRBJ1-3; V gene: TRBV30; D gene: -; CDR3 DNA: TGTGCCTGGAGCTGGGAGCAGCAATCTGGAAACACCATATATTTT; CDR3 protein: CAWSWEQQSGNTIYF
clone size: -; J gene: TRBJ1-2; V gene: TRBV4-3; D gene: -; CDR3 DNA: TGCGCCAGCAGCCAAAATCAGGGTCCCTATGGCTACACCTTC; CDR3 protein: CASSQNQGPYGYTF
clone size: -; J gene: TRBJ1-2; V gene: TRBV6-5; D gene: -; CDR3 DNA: TGTGCCAGCAGTAACCGACAGTATGGCTACACCTTC; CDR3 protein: CASSNRQYGYTF
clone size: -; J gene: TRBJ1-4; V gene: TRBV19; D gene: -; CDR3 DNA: TGTGCCAGTACAGGCGCCACTAATGAAAAACTGTTTTTT; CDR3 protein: CASTGATNEKLFF
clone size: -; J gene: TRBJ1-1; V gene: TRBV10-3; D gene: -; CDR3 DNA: TGTGCCATCAGTGAGCAGGGGACGATGAACACTGAAGCTTTCTTT; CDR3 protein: CAISEQGTMNTEAFF
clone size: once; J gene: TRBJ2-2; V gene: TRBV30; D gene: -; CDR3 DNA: TGTGCCTGGCTTGGAGGGGTAGGACAGAACACCGGGGAGCTGTTTTTT; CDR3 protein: CAWLGGVGQNTGELFF